These T cell receptor beta chains were read from a single sample in a study of shared clonotypes between healthy human individuals. Clones were sequenced by immunoSEQ multiplex PCR, and TCRdb holds only the in-frame ones, with some missing. The data contain over 2,000,000 clones, roughly 93% of them singletons. The material sequenced was naive CD8+ T cells from PBMCs. Receptors were obtained from a young man in good health. Some clones in this sample may be carry-over from other donors' samples. The CDR3 runs from the conserved cysteine through the conserved F or W. The order of the fields is CDR3 length, D gene, clone size, J gene, V gene, CDR3 DNA, CDR3 protein. The D gene is left open where the match is weak. Some rows mark clone size as missing; the rest say once, few, many or name a class of expanded clone.

15,.,.,TRBJ1-2,TRBV10-3,TGTGCCATCAGTGAGGACTCGGGACCAAGCTATGGCTACACCTTC,CAISEDSGPSYGYTF
12,.,.,TRBJ1-1,TRBV29-1,TGCAGCGCACCGGGACTCGGTCCTGAAGCTTTCTTT,CSAPGLGPEAFF
14,.,.,TRBJ1-1,TRBV19,TGTGCCAGTAGGGACAATCAAGGGGACACTGAAGCTTTCTTT,CASRDNQGDTEAFF
13,TRBD2,.,TRBJ2-5,TRBV30,TGTGCCTGGAGGCGGGGGGCCTCAGAGACCCAGTACTTC,CAWRRGASETQYF
15,.,once,TRBJ1-1,TRBV27,TGTGCCAGCAGCCCCCCCCAGTTGCCGAACACTGAAGCTTTCTTT,CASSPPQLPNTEAFF
14,.,once,TRBJ2-7,TRBV18,TGTGCCAGCTCACCAGAGGGACAAGCCCACGAGCAGTACTTC,CASSPEGQAHEQYF
15,TRBD1,.,TRBJ1-3,TRBV5-4,TGTGCCAGCAGCCCTGGGACAGGCGCTGGAAACACCATATATTTT,CASSPGTGAGNTIYF
16,TRBD1,.,TRBJ2-1,TRBV5-1,TGCGCCAGCAGCTTGTGGCAGGGGGTCGCCTACAATGAGCAGTTCTTC,CASSLWQGVAYNEQFF
15,.,.,TRBJ2-5,TRBV11-2,TGTGCCAGCAGCTTTGACCCAGATCCACTTATGACCCAGTACTTC,CASSFDPDPLMTQYF
15,.,.,TRBJ2-7,TRBV6-1,TGTGCCAGCAGTGAGTCAGTTCGGCGGGGCTACGAGCAGTACTTC,CASSESVRRGYEQYF
11,TRBD2,.,TRBJ2-1,TRBV29-1,TGCAGCGTGGGGACTAGTGGTGAGCAGTTCTTC,CSVGTSGEQFF
15,TRBD1,.,TRBJ2-5,TRBV4-2,TGTGCCAGCAGAACTCTACACAGGGGACAAGAGACCCAGTACTTC,CASRTLHRGQETQYF
15,.,once,TRBJ2-7,TRBV7-2,TGTGCCAGCAGCCCAGCGGCCCCGGAAGGATACGAGCAGTACTTC,CASSPAAPEGYEQYF
18,.,.,TRBJ2-3,TRBV5-6,TGTGCCAGCAGCTTGGTCCGGGCGCGCCTGTTGAACACAGATACGCAGTATTTT,CASSLVRARLLNTDTQYF
15,TRBD1,.,TRBJ2-7,TRBV9,TGTGCCAGCAGCGCGTACCGGGACAGTCCCTACGAGCAGTACTTC,CASSAYRDSPYEQYF
17,TRBD1,.,TRBJ2-2,TRBV13,TGTGCCAGCAGCTTTACCGGGACAGGGGGCCGCACCGGGGAGCTGTTTTTT,CASSFTGTGGRTGELFF
13,.,.,TRBJ1-1,TRBV6-5,TGTGCCAGCAGTTACCAGGGAAGTACTGAAGCTTTCTTT,CASSYQGSTEAFF
14,.,.,TRBJ2-5,TRBV29-1,TGCAGCGTCGATAAGGGGGAGCCGTGGGAGACCCAGTACTTC,CSVDKGEPWETQYF
14,.,once,TRBJ1-5,TRBV9,TGTGCCAGCAGCCGTAGTGGGGCCCGACAGCCCCAGCATTTT,CASSRSGARQPQHF
15,TRBD1,.,TRBJ2-7,TRBV19,TGTGCCAGTAGCTCAACAGGGGGCAGTTCCTACGAGCAGTACTTC,CASSSTGGSSYEQYF
15,TRBD2,.,TRBJ2-7,TRBV11-2,TGTGCCAGCAGCGCGTCGGGGGACTACTCCTACGAGCAGTACTTC,CASSASGDYSYEQYF
17,TRBD1,.,TRBJ1-5,TRBV5-8,TGTGCCAGCAGCTTGAAAAAAACCGGGACAGGTAATCAGCCCCAGCATTTT,CASSLKKTGTGNQPQHF
17,.,.,TRBJ2-7,TRBV28,TGTGCCAGCAGTTCCCGCCGACAGGCCCGCGCCTCCTACGAGCAGTACTTC,CASSSRRQARASYEQYF
13,.,.,TRBJ2-7,TRBV7-8,TGTGCCAGCAGCTATTCGGTGGAAAACGAGCAGTACTTC,CASSYSVENEQYF
18,.,.,TRBJ2-6,TRBV2,TGTGCCAGCAGTGAATTTTCGAGCAGGGCTGAGGGGGCCAACGTCCTGACTTTC,CASSEFSSRAEGANVLTF
15,.,.,TRBJ2-3,TRBV14,TGTGCCAGCAGCCAAACGGAAACGCTCACAGATACGCAGTATTTT,CASSQTETLTDTQYF
15,.,.,TRBJ1-1,TRBV18,TGTGCCAGCTCACCAGGTCGTTGGGCAGGCACTGAAGCTTTCTTT,CASSPGRWAGTEAFF
16,.,.,TRBJ1-1,TRBV15,TGTGCCACCAGCAGAGGCAGGGAGGGCATGAACACTGAAGCTTTCTTT,CATSRGREGMNTEAFF
16,.,.,TRBJ2-2,TRBV4-1,TGCGCCAGCAGCCAGGCCCTAGCGAAAGGGACCGGGGAGCTGTTTTTT,CASSQALAKGTGELFF
16,TRBD1,.,TRBJ1-3,TRBV19,TGTGCCAGTAGTATACCACAGGGGGAAACTGGAAACACCATATATTTT,CASSIPQGETGNTIYF
13,TRBD1,.,TRBJ1-2,TRBV6-1,TGTGCCAGCACCAACAGGGGGCTAGGTGGCTACACCTTC,CASTNRGLGGYTF
15,TRBD2,.,TRBJ2-2,TRBV28,TGTGCCAGCAGGGGGACTAGCGGGTTAAACGGGGAGCTGTTTTTT,CASRGTSGLNGELFF